The rows below give T cell receptor beta chains drawn from one sample of a study of T cell responses to AZD1222 COVID-19 vaccine. Using immunoSEQ multiplex PCR, the repertoire was profiled, and TCRdb retains in-frame clones only, with some absent. The data show about 45,000 clones, approximately 80% seen once. The input for sequencing was peripheral blood, taken 28 days after the second AZD1222 dose. These receptors were collected from an adult who received the AZD1222 COVID-19 vaccine. Each CDR3 is given with its conserved first and last residue. Each record gives: clone size, V gene, D gene, J gene, CDR3 protein, CDR3 DNA. D genes are given only for firm matches. Part of the rows lack a size; the others show once, few, many or a class for expanded clones.

-	TRBV7-9	TRBD1	TRBJ2-7	CASSPGVGTGGYEQCF	TGTGCCAGCAGCCCAGGTGTAGGGACAGGGGGCTACGAGCAGTGCTTC
-	TRBV2	-	TRBJ1-5	CASSDLGLQPQHF	TGTGCCAGCAGTGATCTAGGGCTGCAGCCCCAGCATTTT
once	TRBV5-1	-	TRBJ1-4	CASSSGTVNEKLFF	TGCGCCAGCAGCTCGGGGACGGTTAATGAAAAACTGTTTTTT
-	TRBV30	TRBD1	TRBJ1-2	CAWGGQANYGYTF	TGTGCCTGGGGGGGACAGGCTAACTATGGCTACACCTTC
-	TRBV19	-	TRBJ2-3	CASRAGRWGADTQYF	TGTGCCAGTAGAGCCGGACGCTGGGGCGCAGATACGCAGTATTTT
medium-sized	TRBV6-5	-	TRBJ1-2	CASSYSNTGSGYTF	TGTGCCAGCAGTTACTCGAACACAGGGAGCGGCTACACCTTC
-	TRBV19	-	TRBJ1-2	CASSIGGDYGYTF	TGTGCCAGTAGTATCGGCGGGGACTATGGCTACACCTTC
few	TRBV7-9	-	TRBJ1-2	CASSLALVDGYTF	TGTGCCAGCAGCTTAGCGTTGGTGGATGGCTACACCTTC
-	TRBV7-3	-	TRBJ2-7	CASSRDGAYEQYF	TGTGCCAGCAGCCGCGACGGTGCCTACGAGCAGTACTTC
-	TRBV15	-	TRBJ2-3	CATSRGGAADTQYF	TGTGCCACCAGCAGAGGGGGGGCCGCAGATACGCAGTATTTT